This TCR beta chain was captured in a study of spatial heterogeneity in lung cancer. Study in general: A unique TCR and UMI combination showed up more than ten times in raw reads, on average. Findings of the study overall: Compared with follow-up, resection was when ubiquitous expanded tumor TCRs appeared in blood more.

In regard to this clonotype: Its antigen is still unknown. Mismatch with germline at one junction end may stem from a read error.

The time point: blood at routine non-recurrence follow-up after resection. This CDR3 spans 11 amino acids. The germline CDR1 and CDR2 sequences are MNHNS and SASEGT. TCR cDNA molecules each had a unique molecular identifier. TCRdb used MiXCR to reprocess the 5' RACE reads, holding one entry per CDR3 protein. The table has 42,000 or so distinct CDR3 sequences, roughly a tenth seen once. Source: PBMCs, taken at follow-up. The TCR originated in a female donor with early-stage non-small cell lung cancer. The J gene is TRBJ2-7, the V gene TRBV6-1; 8 bases align to TRBD1. The CDR3 DNA is TGTGCCAGCAGTGAGGAGACAGGGGTTTCCTTC. Translated: CASSEETGVSF.